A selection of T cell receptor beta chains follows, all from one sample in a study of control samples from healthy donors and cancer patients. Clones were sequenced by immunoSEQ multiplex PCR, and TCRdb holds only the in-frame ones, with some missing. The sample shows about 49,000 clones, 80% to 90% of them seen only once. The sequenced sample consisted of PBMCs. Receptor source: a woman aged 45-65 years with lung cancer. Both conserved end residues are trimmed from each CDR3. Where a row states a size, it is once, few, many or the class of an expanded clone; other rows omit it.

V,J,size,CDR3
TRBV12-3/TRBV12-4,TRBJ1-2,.,ASRRDLYGYT
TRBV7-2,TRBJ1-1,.,ASSYPGSAEAF
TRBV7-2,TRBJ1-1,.,ASSFRTGNTEAF
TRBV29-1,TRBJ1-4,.,SVSGSATNEKLF
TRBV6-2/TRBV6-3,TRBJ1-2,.,ASSSGPYGYT
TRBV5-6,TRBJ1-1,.,ASSPRAEGTEAF
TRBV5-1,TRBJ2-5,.,ASSPTGRQTQY
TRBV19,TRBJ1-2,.,ASSSPRGQGWYGYT
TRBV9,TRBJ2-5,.,ASSRSGTPEETQY
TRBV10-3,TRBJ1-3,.,AISGAGSGNTIY
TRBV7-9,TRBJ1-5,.,ASSLGGTQNNQPQH
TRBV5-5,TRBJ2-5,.,ASSLRLADIETQY
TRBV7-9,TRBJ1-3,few,ASSQDGSGNTIY
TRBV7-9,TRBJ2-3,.,ASSPGLAGGQTDTQY
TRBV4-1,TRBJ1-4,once,ASSQKLGPDEKLF
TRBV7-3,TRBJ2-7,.,ASSLLTGHEQY
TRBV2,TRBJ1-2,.,ASSRDRTEGYT
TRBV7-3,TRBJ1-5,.,ASSLSVDRPDQPQH
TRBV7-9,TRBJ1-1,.,ASSSSDRANTEAF
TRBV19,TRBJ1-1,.,ASSISGPPNTEAF
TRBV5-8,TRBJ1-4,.,ASSPAHRDEKLF